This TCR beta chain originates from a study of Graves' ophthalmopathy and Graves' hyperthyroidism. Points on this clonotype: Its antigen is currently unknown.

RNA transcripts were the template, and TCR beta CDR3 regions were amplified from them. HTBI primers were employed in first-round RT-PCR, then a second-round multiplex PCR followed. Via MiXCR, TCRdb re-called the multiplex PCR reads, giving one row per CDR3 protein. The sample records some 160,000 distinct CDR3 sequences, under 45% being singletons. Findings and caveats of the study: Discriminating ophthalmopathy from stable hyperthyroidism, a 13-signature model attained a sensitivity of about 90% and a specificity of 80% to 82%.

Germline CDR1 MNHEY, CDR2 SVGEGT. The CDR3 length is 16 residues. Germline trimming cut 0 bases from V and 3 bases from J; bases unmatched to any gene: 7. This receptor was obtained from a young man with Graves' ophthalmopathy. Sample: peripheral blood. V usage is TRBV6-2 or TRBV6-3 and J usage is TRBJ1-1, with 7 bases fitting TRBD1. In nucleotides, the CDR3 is TGTGCCAGCAGTTACTCCTTCCTCGACAGGGACACTGAAGCTTTCTTT. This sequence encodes CASSYSFLDRDTEAFF.